Only a few counts were recorded for the clone carrying this TCR beta chain. The antigen remains undetermined. The authors reverse transcribed all of the isolated RNA, so sequencing captured expressed TCRB transcripts. The average read count of naive, central memory and regulatory T cell samples was a few million. Some clones are missing from TCRdb's copy, which holds only in-frame ones; the method was immunoSEQ multiplex PCR. This sample yields around 650,000 clones, of which 9.5% to 15% are seen a single time; around 0.12% belongs to the top ten. This record comes from a study of beta chain features in type 1 diabetes. On the study more broadly: Across all samples, 100 million to 130 million sorted cells were examined.

Sorted populations all exceeded 98% purity. Findings and limits, study-wide: Type 1 diabetes patients showed a moderate but significant shortening of TCRB CDR3s in all four CD4+ subsets. The naive, central memory and Treg TCRB repertoires showed an apparent similarity that was greater among patients than among healthy donors.

Germline V gene lookup returns CDR1 SGDLS and CDR2 YYNGEE. Trimming removed 0 bases from V and 10 bases from J, with 8 bases in between. This CDR3 has 12 residues. The sequence derives from a man younger than 45 with type 1 diabetes. The source material was naive CD4+ T cells from blood. The rearrangement uses TRBV9 and TRBJ2-1; possibly TRBD1 for D (6 bases). CDR3 DNA: TGTGCCAGCAGCGTAGAAGGACAGGAGCAGTTCTTC. Encoded protein: CASSVEGQEQFF.